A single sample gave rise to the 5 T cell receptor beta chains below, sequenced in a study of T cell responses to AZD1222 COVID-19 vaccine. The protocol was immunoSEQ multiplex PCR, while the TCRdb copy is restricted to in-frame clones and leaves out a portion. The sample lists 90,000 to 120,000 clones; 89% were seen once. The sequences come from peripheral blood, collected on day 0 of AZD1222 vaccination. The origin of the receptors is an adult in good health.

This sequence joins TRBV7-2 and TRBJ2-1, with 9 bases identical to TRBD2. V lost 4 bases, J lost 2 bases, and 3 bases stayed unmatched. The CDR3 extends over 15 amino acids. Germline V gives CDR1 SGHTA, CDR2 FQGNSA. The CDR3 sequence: CASSYLAGTYNEQFF. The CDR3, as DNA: TGTGCCAGCAGCTACCTAGCGGGAACCTACAATGAGCAGTTCTTC.

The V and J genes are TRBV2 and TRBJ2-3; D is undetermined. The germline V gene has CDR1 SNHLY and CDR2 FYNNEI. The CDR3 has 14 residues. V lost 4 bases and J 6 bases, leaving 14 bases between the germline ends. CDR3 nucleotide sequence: TGTGCCAGCAGTGTGGGTCCTAGTCTTGATACGCAGTATTTT. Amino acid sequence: CASSVGPSLDTQYF. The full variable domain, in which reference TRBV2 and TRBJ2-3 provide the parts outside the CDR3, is EPEVTQTPSHQVTQMGQEVILRCVPISNHLYFYWYRQILGQKVEFLVSFYNNEISEKSEIFDDQFSVERPDGSNFTLKIRSTKLEDSAMYFCASSVGPSLDTQYFGPGTRLTVL.

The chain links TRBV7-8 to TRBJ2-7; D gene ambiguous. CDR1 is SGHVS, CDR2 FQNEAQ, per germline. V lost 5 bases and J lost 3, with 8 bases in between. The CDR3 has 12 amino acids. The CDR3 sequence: CASSTVSYEQYF. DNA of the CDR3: TGTGCCAGCAGCACAGTCAGCTACGAGCAGTACTTC.

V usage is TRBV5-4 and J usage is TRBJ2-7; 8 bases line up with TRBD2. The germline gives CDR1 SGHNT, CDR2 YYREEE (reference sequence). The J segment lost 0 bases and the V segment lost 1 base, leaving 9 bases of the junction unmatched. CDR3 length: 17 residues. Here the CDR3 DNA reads TGTGCCAGCAGCTTGAAAAGCGGGCGGGAGGACTCCTACGAGCAGTACTTC. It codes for CASSLKSGREDSYEQYF.

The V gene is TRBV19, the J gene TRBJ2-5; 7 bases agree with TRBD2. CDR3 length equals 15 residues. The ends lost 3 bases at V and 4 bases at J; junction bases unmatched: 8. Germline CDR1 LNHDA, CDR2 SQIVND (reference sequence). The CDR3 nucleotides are TGTGCCAGTAGTATTCTACTGGGAGGGACAGAGACCCAGTACTTC. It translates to CASSILLGGTETQYF.